This record looks at one T cell receptor beta chain sequence and its context. This specimen comes from a study of T cell changes during pregnancy in multiple sclerosis. The CDR3 has 15 amino acids. CDR1 and CDR2 from the germline V gene are SGHKS and YYEKEE (reference sequence). V lost 4 bases and J lost 2; bases outside the gene matches: 9. Assay used: immunoSEQ multiplex PCR; TCRdb lists only in-frame clones, some missing. The sample contains approximately 52,000 clones, 80% to 95% of which appear only once. The sample was CD4+ T cells from peripheral blood mononuclear cells, taken in the third trimester of pregnancy. The chain joins TRBV5-5 to TRBJ2-7; 7 bases agree with TRBD1. The clonotype comes from a female donor with multiple sclerosis, enrolled in a pregnancy study. The CDR3 reads CASSRLGTDTYEQYF. Written as DNA, the CDR3 is TGTGCCAGCAGCCGCCTGGGGACAGACACCTACGAGCAGTACTTC.